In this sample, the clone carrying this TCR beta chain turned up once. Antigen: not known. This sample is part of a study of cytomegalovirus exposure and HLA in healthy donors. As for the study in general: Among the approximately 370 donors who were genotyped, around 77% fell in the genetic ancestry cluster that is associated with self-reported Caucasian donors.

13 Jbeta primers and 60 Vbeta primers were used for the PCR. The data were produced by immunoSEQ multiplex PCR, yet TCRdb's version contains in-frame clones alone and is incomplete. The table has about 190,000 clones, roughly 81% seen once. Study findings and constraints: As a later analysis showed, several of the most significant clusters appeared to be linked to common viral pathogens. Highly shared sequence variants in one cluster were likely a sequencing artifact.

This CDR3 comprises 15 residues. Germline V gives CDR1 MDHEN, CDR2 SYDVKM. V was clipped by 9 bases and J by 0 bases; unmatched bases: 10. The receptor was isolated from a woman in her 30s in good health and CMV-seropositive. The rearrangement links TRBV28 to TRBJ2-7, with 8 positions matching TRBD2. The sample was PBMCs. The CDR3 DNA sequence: TGTGCCAGATCCTATGGCGGGAGGAGCTCCTACGAGCAGTACTTC. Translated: CARSYGGRSSYEQYF. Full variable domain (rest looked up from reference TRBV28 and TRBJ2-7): DVKVTQSSRYLVKRTGEKVFLECVQDMDHENMFWYRQDPGLGLRLIYFSYDVKMKEKGDIPEGYSVSREKKERFSLILESASTNQTSMYLCARSYGGRSSYEQYFGPGTRLTVT.